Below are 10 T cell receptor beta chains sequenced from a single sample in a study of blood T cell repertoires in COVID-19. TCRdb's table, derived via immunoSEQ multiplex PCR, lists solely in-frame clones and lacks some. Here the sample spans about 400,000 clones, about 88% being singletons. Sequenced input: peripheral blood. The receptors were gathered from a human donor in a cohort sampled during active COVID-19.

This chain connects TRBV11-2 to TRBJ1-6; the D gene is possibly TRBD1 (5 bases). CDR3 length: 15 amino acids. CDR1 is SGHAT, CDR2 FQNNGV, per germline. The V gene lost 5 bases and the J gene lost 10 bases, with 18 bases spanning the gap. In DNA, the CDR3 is TGTGCCAGCAGCGTAAACGGCGGGGGACTCTCACCCCTCCACTTT. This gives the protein CASSVNGGGLSPLHF.

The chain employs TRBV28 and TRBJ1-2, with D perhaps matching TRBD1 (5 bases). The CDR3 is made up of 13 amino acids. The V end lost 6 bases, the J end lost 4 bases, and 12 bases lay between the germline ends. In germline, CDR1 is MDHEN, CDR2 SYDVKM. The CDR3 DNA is TGTGCCAGCAGACTTACCGGGGGCTATGGCTACACCTTC. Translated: CASRLTGGYGYTF.

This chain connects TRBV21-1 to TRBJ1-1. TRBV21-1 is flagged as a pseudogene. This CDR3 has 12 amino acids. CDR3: CASDPPDTEAFF. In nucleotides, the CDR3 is TGTGCCAGTGATCCCCCGGACACTGAAGCTTTCTTT.

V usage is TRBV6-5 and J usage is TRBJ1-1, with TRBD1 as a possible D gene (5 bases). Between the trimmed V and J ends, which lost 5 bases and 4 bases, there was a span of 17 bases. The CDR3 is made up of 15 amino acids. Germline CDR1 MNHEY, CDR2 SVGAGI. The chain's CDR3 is CASSPFGRRGTEAFF. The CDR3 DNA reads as TGTGCCAGCAGTCCCTTTGGCAGGAGGGGCACTGAAGCTTTCTTT.

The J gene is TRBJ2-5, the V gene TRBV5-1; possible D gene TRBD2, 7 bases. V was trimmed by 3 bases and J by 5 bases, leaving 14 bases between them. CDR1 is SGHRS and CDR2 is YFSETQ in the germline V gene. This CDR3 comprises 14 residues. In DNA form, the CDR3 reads TGCGCCAGCAGCTCCAGGGAGGGGGGGGAGACCCAGTACTTC. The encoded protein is CASSSREGGETQYF.

CDR3 in amino acids: CASSPSVRNEQFF. The CDR3 DNA follows: TGTGCCAGCAGTCCATCCGTCCGGAATGAGCAGTTCTTC. The chain is built from TRBV12-3 or TRBV12-4 and TRBJ2-1; D is unclear. This CDR3 spans 13 amino acids. Between the trimmed V and J ends, which lost 5 bases and 7 bases, there was a span of 12 bases.

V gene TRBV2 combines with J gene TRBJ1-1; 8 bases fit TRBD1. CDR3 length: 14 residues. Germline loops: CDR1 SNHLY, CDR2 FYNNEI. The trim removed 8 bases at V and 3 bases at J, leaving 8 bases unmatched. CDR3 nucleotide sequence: TGTGCCAGCCCCAGGGGGCGCGAAGACACTGAAGCTTTCTTT. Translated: CASPRGREDTEAFF. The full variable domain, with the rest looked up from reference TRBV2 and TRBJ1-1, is EPEVTQTPSHQVTQMGQEVILRCVPISNHLYFYWYRQILGQKVEFLVSFYNNEISEKSEIFDDQFSVERPDGSNFTLKIRSTKLEDSAMYFCASPRGREDTEAFFGQGTRLTVV.

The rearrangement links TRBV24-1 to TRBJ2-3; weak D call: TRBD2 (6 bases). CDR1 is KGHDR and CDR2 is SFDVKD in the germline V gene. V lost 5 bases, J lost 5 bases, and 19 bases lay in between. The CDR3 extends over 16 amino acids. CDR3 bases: TGTGCCACCAGTGGAGGAATACTAGCAAGGGGAGATACGCAGTATTTT. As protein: CATSGGILARGDTQYF.

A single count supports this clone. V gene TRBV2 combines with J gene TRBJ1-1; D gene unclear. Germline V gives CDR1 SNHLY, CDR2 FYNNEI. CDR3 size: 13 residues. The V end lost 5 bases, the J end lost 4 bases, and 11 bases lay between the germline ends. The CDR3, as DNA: TGTGCCAGCAGTCCGACTTGGAGCACTGAAGCTTTCTTT. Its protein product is CASSPTWSTEAFF. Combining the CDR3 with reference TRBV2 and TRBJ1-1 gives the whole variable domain EPEVTQTPSHQVTQMGQEVILRCVPISNHLYFYWYRQILGQKVEFLVSFYNNEISEKSEIFDDQFSVERPDGSNFTLKIRSTKLEDSAMYFCASSPTWSTEAFFGQGTRLTVV.

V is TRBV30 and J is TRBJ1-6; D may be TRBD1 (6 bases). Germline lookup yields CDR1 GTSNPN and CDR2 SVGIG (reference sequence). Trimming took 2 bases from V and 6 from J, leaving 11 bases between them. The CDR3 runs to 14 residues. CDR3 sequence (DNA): TGTGCCTGGAGTCTACAGGGACCTAATTCACCCCTCCACTTT. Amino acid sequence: CAWSLQGPNSPLHF.